This TCR beta chain was retrieved from a study of cytomegalovirus exposure and HLA in healthy donors. Germline V gives CDR1 SGHRS, CDR2 YFSETQ. V was shortened by 0 bases and J by 2 bases, with 6 bases between the two germline ends. CDR3 length: 15 residues. Vbeta (60) and Jbeta (13) primers were used in the PCR. The repertoire was sequenced with immunoSEQ multiplex PCR; TCRdb's copy has only in-frame clones and lacks some. Of some 100,000 clones listed, about 72% were seen once; the top ten hold around 16%. V and J are TRBV5-1 and TRBJ2-6, with D uncertain. The receptor was derived from a man between 50 and 59 years old in good health and CMV-seropositive. The sequencing sample was made of PBMCs. The CDR3 nucleotides are TGCGCCAGCAGCTTGGGCCCAGCTGGGGCCAACGTCCTGACTTTC. It is translated as CASSLGPAGANVLTF.